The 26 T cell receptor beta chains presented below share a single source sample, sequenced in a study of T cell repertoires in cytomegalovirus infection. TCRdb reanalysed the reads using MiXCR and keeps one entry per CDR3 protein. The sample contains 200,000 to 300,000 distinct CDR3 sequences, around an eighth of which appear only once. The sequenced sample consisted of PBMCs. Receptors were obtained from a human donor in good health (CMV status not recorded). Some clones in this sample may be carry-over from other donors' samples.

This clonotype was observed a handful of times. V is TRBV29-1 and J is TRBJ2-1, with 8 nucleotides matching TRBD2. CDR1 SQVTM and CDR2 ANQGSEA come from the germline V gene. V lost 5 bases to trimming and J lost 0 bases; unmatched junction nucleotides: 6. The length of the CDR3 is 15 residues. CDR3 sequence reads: CSVLSGTSSYNEQFF. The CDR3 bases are TGCAGCGTTCTTAGCGGGACAAGCTCCTACAATGAGCAGTTCTTC.

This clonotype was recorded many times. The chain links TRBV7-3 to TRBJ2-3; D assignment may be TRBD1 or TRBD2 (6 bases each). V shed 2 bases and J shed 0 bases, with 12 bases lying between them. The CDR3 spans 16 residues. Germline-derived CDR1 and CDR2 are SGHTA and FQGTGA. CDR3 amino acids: CASSLDPGASTDTQYF. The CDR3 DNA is TGTGCCAGCAGCTTAGATCCGGGGGCAAGCACAGATACGCAGTATTTT.

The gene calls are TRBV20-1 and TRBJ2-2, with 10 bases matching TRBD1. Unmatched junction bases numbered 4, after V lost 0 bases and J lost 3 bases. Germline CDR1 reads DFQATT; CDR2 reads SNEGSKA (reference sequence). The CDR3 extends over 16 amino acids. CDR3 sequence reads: CSARDDRGPYTGELFF. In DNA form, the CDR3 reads TGCAGTGCTAGAGATGACAGGGGGCCGTACACCGGGGAGCTGTTTTTT.

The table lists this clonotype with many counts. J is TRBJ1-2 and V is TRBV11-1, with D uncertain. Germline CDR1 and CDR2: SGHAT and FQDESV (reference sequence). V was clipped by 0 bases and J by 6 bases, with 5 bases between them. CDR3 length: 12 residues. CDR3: CASSLADDGYTF. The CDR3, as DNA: TGTGCCAGCAGCTTAGCGGATGATGGCTACACCTTC.

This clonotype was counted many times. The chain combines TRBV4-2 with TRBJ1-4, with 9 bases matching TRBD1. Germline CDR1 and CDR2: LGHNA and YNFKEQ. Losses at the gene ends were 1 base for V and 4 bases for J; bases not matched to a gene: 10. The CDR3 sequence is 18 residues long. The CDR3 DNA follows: TGTGCCAGCAGCCAAGCGGACGGAAGGACAGGGGATAATGAAAAACTGTTTTTT. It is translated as CASSQADGRTGDNEKLFF.

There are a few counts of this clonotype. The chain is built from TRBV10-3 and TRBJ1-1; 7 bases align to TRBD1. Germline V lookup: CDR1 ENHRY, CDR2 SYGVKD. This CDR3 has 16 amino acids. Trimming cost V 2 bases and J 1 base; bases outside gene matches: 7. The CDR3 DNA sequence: TGTGCCATCAGTGAGGGAGCAGGGGGAGCGAACACTGAAGCTTTCTTT. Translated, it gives CAISEGAGGANTEAFF.

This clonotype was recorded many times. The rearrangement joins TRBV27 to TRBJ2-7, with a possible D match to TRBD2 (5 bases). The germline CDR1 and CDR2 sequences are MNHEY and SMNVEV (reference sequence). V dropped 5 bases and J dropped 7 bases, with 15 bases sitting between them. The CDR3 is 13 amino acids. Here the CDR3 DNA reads TGTGCCAGCAGTGCCCTTTTTAGAGGGGAGCAGTACTTC. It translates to CASSALFRGEQYF.

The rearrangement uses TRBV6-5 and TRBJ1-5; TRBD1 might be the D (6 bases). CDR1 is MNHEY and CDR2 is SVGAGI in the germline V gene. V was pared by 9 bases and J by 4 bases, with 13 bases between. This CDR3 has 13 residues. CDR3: CARQRTDNQPQHF. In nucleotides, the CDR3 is TGTGCCAGACAAAGGACAGATAATCAGCCCCAGCATTTT.

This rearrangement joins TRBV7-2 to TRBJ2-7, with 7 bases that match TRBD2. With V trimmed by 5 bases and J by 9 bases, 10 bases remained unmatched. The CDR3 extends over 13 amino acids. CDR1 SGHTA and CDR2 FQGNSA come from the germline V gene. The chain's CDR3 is CASSPTRGDAQYF. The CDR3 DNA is TGTGCCAGCAGCCCCACACGGGGGGACGCGCAGTACTTC. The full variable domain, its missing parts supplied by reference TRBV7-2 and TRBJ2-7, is GAGVSQSPSNKVTEKGKDVELRCDPISGHTALYWYRQSLGQGLEFLIYFQGNSAPDKSGLPSDRFSAERTGGSVSTLTIQRTQQEDSAVYLCASSPTRGDAQYFGPGTRLTVT.

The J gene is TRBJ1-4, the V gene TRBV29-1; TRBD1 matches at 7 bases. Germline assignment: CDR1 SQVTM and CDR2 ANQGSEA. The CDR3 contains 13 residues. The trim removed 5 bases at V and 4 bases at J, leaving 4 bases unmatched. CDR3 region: CSVTDRVNEKLFF. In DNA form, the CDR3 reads TGCAGCGTTACCGACAGGGTTAATGAAAAACTGTTTTTT.

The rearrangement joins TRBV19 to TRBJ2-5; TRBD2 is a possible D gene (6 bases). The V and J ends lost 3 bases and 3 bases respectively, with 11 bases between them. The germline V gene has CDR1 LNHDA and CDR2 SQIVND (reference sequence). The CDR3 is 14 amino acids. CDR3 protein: CASSIGGYKETQYF. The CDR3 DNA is TGTGCCAGTAGTATCGGGGGATACAAAGAGACCCAGTACTTC. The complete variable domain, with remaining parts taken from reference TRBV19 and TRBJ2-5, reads DGGITQSPKYLFRKEGQNVTLSCEQNLNHDAMYWYRQDPGQGLRLIYYSQIVNDFQKGDIAEGYSVSREKKESFPLTVTSAQKNPTAFYLCASSIGGYKETQYFGPGTRLLVL.

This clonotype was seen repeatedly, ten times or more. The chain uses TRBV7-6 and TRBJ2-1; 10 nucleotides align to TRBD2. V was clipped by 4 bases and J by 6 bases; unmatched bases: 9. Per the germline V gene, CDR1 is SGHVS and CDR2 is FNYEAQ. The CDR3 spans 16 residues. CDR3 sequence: CASSSTGTSVANEQFF. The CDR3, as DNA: TGTGCCAGCAGCTCGACCGGGACTAGCGTCGCCAATGAGCAGTTCTTC.

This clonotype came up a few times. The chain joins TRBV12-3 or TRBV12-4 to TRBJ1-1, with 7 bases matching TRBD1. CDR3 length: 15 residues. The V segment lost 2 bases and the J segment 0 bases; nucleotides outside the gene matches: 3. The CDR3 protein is CASSLTGAMNTEAFF. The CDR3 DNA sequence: TGTGCCAGCAGTTTAACAGGGGCTATGAACACTGAAGCTTTCTTT.

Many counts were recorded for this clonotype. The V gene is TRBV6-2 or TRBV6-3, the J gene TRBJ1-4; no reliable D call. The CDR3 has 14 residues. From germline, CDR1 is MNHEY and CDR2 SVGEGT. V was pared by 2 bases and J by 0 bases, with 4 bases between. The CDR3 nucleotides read TGTGCCAGCAGTTACGAAGCAACTAATGAAAAACTGTTTTTT. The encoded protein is CASSYEATNEKLFF.

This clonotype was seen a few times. The CDR3 here is CASTSGTYNEQFF. The CDR3 DNA reads TGTGCCAGCACGAGCGGGACGTACAATGAGCAGTTCTTC. The V call is TRBV6-2 or TRBV6-3, the J call TRBJ2-1; 7 nucleotides agree with TRBD2. From germline, CDR1 is MNHEY and CDR2 SVGEGT. Trimming removed 7 bases from V and 4 bases from J; junction bases left unmatched: 4. The CDR3 totals 13 residues.

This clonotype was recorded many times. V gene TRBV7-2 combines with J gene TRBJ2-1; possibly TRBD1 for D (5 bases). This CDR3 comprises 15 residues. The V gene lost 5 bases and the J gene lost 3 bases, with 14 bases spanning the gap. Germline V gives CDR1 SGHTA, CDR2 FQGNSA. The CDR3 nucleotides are TGTGCCAGCAGCCCCCCGGCTAGGGGCTACAATGAGCAGTTCTTC. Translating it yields CASSPPARGYNEQFF.

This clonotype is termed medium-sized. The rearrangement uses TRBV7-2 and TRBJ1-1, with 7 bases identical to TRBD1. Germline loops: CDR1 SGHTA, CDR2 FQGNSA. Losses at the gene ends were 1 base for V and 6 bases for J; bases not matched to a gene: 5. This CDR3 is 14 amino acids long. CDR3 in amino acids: CASSLGYRGPEAFF. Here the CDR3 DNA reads TGTGCCAGCAGCTTAGGGTACAGGGGCCCTGAAGCTTTCTTT.

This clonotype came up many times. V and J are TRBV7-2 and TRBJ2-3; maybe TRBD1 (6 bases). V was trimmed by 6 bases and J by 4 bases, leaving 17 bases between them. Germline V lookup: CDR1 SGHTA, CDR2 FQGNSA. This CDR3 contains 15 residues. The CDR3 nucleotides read TGTGCCAGCAGTACCCGACAGGATGGGGCAGATACGCAGTATTTT. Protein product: CASSTRQDGADTQYF.

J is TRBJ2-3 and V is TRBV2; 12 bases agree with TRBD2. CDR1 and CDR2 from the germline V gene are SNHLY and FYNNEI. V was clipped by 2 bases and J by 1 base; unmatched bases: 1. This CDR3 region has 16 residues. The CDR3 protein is CASSERTSGGTDTQYF. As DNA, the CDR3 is TGTGCCAGCAGTGAAAGGACTAGCGGGGGCACAGATACGCAGTATTTT.

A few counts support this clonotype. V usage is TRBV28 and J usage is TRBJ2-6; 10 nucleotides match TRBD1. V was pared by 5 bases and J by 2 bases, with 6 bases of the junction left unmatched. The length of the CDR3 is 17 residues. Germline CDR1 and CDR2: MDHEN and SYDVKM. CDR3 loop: CASSGRDRGPGANVLTF. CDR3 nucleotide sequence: TGTGCCAGCAGTGGGCGGGACAGGGGCCCTGGGGCCAACGTCCTGACTTTC. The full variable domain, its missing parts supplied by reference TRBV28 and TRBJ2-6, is DVKVTQSSRYLVKRTGEKVFLECVQDMDHENMFWYRQDPGLGLRLIYFSYDVKMKEKGDIPEGYSVSREKKERFSLILESASTNQTSMYLCASSGRDRGPGANVLTFGAGSRLTVL.

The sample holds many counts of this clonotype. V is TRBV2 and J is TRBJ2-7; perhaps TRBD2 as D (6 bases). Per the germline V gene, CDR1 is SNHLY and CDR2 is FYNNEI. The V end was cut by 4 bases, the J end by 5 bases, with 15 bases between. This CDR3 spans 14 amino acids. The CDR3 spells CASSVVAVGNEQYF. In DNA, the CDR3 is TGTGCCAGCAGTGTGGTAGCGGTGGGGAACGAGCAGTACTTC.

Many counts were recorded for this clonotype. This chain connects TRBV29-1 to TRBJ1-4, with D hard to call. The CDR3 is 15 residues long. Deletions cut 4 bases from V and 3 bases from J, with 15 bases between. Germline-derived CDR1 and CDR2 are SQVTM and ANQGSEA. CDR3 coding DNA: TGCAGCGTTGGGTTCGCCGAGCGGGCTAATGAAAAACTGTTTTTT. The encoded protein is CSVGFAERANEKLFF.

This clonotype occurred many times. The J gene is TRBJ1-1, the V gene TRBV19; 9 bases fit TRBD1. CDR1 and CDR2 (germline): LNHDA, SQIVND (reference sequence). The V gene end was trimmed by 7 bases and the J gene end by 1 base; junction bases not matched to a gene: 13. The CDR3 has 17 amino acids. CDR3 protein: CASIHLSGGQGNTEAFF. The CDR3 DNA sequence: TGTGCCAGTATTCATCTCTCCGGGGGACAGGGGAACACTGAAGCTTTCTTT.

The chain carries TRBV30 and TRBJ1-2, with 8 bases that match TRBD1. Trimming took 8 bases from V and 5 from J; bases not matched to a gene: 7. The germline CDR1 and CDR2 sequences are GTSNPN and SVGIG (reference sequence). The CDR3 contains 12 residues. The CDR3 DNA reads TGTGCCCAGGGGGCACTTTCATATGGCTACACCTTC. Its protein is CAQGALSYGYTF.

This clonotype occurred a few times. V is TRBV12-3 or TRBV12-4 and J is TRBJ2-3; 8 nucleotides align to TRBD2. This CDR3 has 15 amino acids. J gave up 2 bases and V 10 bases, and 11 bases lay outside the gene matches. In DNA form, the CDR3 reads TGTGCCACCAGATTAACCGGGGGGGCCACAGATACGCAGTATTTT. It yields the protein CATRLTGGATDTQYF.

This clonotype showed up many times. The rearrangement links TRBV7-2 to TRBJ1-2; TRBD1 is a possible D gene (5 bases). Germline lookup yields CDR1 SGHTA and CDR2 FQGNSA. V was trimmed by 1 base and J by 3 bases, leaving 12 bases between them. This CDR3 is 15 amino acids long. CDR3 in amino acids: CASSLVRGTDYGYTF. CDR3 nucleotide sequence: TGTGCCAGCAGCTTAGTGCGGGGGACTGACTATGGCTACACCTTC.